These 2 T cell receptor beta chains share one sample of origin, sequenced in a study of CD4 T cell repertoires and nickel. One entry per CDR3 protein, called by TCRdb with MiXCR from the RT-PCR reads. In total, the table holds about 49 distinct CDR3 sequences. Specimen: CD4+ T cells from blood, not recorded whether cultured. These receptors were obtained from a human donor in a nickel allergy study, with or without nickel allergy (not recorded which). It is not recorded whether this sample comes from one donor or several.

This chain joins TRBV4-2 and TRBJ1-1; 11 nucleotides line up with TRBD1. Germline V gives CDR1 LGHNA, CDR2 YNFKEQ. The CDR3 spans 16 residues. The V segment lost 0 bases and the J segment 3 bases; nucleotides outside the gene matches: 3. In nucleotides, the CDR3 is TGTGCCAGCAGCCAAGATCTGGGACAGGGGGACACTGAAGCTTTCTTT. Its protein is CASSQDLGQGDTEAFF.

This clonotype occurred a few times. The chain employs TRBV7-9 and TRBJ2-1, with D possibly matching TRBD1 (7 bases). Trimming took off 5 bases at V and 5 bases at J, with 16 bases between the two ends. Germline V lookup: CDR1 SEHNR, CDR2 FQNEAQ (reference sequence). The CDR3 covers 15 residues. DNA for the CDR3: TGTGCCAGCAGCAACCGGAGGGGGCGTGACAATGAGCAGTTCTTC. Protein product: CASSNRRGRDNEQFF. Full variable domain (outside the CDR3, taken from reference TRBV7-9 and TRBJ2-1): DTGVSQNPRHKITKRGQNVTFRCDPISEHNRLYWYRQTLGQGPEFLTYFQNEAQLEKSRLLSDRFSAERPKGSFSTLEIQRTEQGDSAMYLCASSNRRGRDNEQFFGPGTRLTVL.